This note documents a single T cell receptor beta chain sequence. No antigen is known for it. This entry comes from a study of graft-versus-host responses after intestinal transplantation. Across the study: Multivisceral, liver-intestinal, or isolated intestinal grafts were transplanted into recipients.

TCRdb keeps only in-frame clones here, not all; method: immunoSEQ multiplex PCR. The sample shows tens of thousands of clones, just under 95% of them seen only once. CDR3 length: 18 residues. V was trimmed by 10 bases and J by 7 bases, leaving 29 bases between them. CDR1 and CDR2 (germline): SGHVT, SQSDAQ. The receptor was isolated from a human donor who received an intestinal transplant. The chain is built from TRBV7-4 and TRBJ1-6, with a tentative D call TRBD1 (5 bases). Sequenced here: unstimulated CD8+ T cells sorted from spleen or lymph node cells, sampled before intestinal transplant. The CDR3 sequence is CATTVVAGWTLRNSPLHF. In DNA form, the CDR3 reads TGTGCCACCACCGTTGTTGCAGGGTGGACCCTCCGGAATTCACCCCTCCACTTT.